The 21 T cell receptor beta chains below all came from one sample that was sequenced in a study of cytomegalovirus exposure and HLA in healthy donors. The study ran its PCR with 60 Vbeta and 13 Jbeta primers. The table came from immunoSEQ multiplex PCR; TCRdb's copy has only in-frame clones and leaves some out. The sample holds about 60,000 clones; roughly 70% are singletons and the top ten take around a third. The sample consisted of PBMCs. The receptor source for this set is a man in his forties in good health and CMV-seropositive.

The chain couples TRBV4-1 to TRBJ2-1; 11 nucleotides line up with TRBD2. The CDR3 totals 17 residues. The V gene's germline CDR1 is MGHRA and CDR2 YSYEKL. Unmatched junction bases numbered 9, after V lost 0 bases and J lost 8 bases. As DNA, the CDR3 is TGCGCCAGCAGCCAAGATCCCGCTAGCGGGGGGCTGGATGAGCAGTTCTTC. Translating gives CASSQDPASGGLDEQFF.

The chain recombines TRBV15 with TRBJ1-3, with no clear D. The CDR3 spans 16 residues. Trimming stripped 1 base from V and 0 bases from J, with 10 bases between. Looked up from germline, CDR1 is LNHNV and CDR2 is YYDKDF (reference sequence). CDR3 protein: CATSRGSVNSGNTIYF. Here the CDR3 DNA reads TGTGCCACCAGCAGAGGCAGCGTTAACTCTGGAAACACCATATATTTT.

The V and J genes are TRBV6-5 and TRBJ1-2, with TRBD1 identical over 7 bases. Losses at the gene ends were 6 bases for V and 5 bases for J; bases not matched to a gene: 6. The CDR3 runs to 13 residues. Germline assignment: CDR1 MNHEY and CDR2 SVGAGI. The CDR3 nucleotides are TGTGCCAGCAGAGAGGGGGCTGGTTATGGCTACACCTTC. Protein product: CASREGAGYGYTF.

In its sample, this clone was seen a few times. V is TRBV1 and J is TRBJ2-3; the table gives TRBD2 as D, unverified against the DNA. TRBV1 is deemed a pseudogene. The CDR3 is 17 amino acids. The CDR3 sequence: CTSSQQTSGGVTDTQYF. CDR3 nucleotide sequence: TGCACCAGCAGCCAACAGACTAGCGGGGGAGTTACAGATACGCAGTATTTT.

The J gene is TRBJ2-7, the V gene TRBV18; D perhaps matches TRBD2 (6 bases). There are 15 residues in the CDR3. CDR1 is KGHSH, CDR2 LQKENI, per germline. Trimming pared 3 bases from V and 2 bases from J, leaving 14 bases between. CDR3 region: CASSPGRGIAYEQYF. CDR3 sequence (DNA): TGTGCCAGCTCACCGGGACGGGGGATAGCCTACGAGCAGTACTTC.

This sequence joins TRBV5-6 and TRBJ2-7; 8 positions match TRBD1. CDR3 length: 13 amino acids. Germline trimming cut 6 bases from V and 3 bases from J; bases unmatched to any gene: 5. Germline V gene lookup returns CDR1 SGHDT and CDR2 YYEEEE. The CDR3 DNA reads TGTGCCAGCACCCCCGGACAGGGCTACGAGCAGTACTTC. Translating it yields CASTPGQGYEQYF.

J is TRBJ2-2 and V is TRBV9; no clear D. Trimming left V 4 bases short and J 7 bases short, with 17 bases between. The CDR3 contains 15 residues. Germline V lookup: CDR1 SGDLS, CDR2 YYNGEE. The CDR3 DNA sequence: TGTGCCAGCAGCCCTGCCGACGAGGCAAACGGGGAGCTGTTTTTT. This gives the protein CASSPADEANGELFF.

The V call is TRBV7-2, the J call TRBJ2-7, with D maybe TRBD2 (6 bases). Between the trimmed V and J ends, which lost 5 bases and 7 bases, there was a span of 15 bases. This CDR3 has 13 amino acids. From germline, CDR1 is SGHTA and CDR2 FQGNSA. The CDR3 nucleotides are TGTGCCAGCAGCCAGGACTCCGCGGGGGAGCAGTACTTC. It specifies CASSQDSAGEQYF.

This clone was recorded once. The V call is TRBV7-9, the J call TRBJ2-5; 9 nucleotides line up with TRBD2. V was pared by 6 bases and J by 2 bases, with 13 bases of the junction left unmatched. The CDR3 is 17 amino acids. The V gene's germline CDR1 is SEHNR and CDR2 FQNEAQ (reference sequence). The CDR3, as DNA: TGTGCCAGCAGTCCTGGGGGACTAGCTTCGTTACAAGAGACCCAGTACTTC. It specifies CASSPGGLASLQETQYF.

V usage is TRBV6-1 and J usage is TRBJ2-5; TRBD2 matches 10 bases. J gave up 0 bases and V 2 bases, and 12 bases lay outside the gene matches. CDR3 size: 19 residues. Germline-derived CDR1 and CDR2 are MNHNS and SASEGT. The DNA of the CDR3 is TGTGCCAGCAGTGAACTAGGAGCGGGGGGGCACACCTACCAAGAGACCCAGTACTTC. Amino acids: CASSELGAGGHTYQETQYF.

The CDR3 loop is CASSLSGVAYNEQFF. In nucleotides, the CDR3 is TGCGCCAGCAGCTTAAGCGGAGTAGCTTACAATGAGCAGTTCTTC. The chain is built from TRBV5-1 and TRBJ2-1; D may be TRBD2 (5 bases). V dropped 2 bases and J dropped 4 bases, with 13 bases sitting between them. The germline CDR1 and CDR2 sequences are SGHRS and YFSETQ. The length of the CDR3 is 15 residues.

The chain is built from TRBV29-1 and TRBJ2-1, with D possibly being TRBD2 (5 bases). Deletions cut 1 base from V and 2 bases from J, with 12 bases between. This CDR3 is 15 amino acids long. Germline-derived CDR1 and CDR2 are SQVTM and ANQGSEA. Written as DNA, the CDR3 is TGCAGCGTTGAAGGAGGAACGGGGACCTACAATGAGCAGTTCTTC. As protein: CSVEGGTGTYNEQFF.

This rearrangement joins TRBV7-8 to TRBJ2-3, with 7 bases matching TRBD1. This CDR3 comprises 18 residues. From germline, CDR1 is SGHVS and CDR2 FQNEAQ. Trimming at V came to 2 bases and at J to 1 base, leaving 12 bases not matched to a gene. The CDR3, as DNA: TGTGCCAGCAGCTTACGCCGGACAGGACGGGCTGGCACAGATACGCAGTATTTT. It translates to CASSLRRTGRAGTDTQYF.

As for this clone: The same CDR3 also results from other DNA sequences found in this sample. The gene calls are TRBV7-9 and TRBJ1-3; the match to TRBD1 covers 7 bases. The V and J ends lost 5 bases and 4 bases, in that order; junction bases with no gene match: 5. In germline, CDR1 is SEHNR, CDR2 FQNEAQ (reference sequence). This CDR3 has 14 residues. In DNA form, the CDR3 reads TGTGCCAGCAGCCGACAGGGATCAGGAAACACCATATATTTT. The encoded protein is CASSRQGSGNTIYF.

The chain combines TRBV30 with TRBJ1-4, with no clear D. CDR3 size: 12 residues. Per germline, CDR1 GTSNPN and CDR2 SVGIG (reference sequence). V lost 4 bases and J lost 8, with 11 bases in between. The CDR3 DNA follows: TGTGCCTGGAATGGGCCTCGGGAAAAACTGTTTTTT. It translates to CAWNGPREKLFF. The variable domain in full, completed from reference TRBV30 and TRBJ1-4, reads SQTIHQWPATLVQPVGSPLSLECTVEGTSNPNLYWYRQAAGRGLQLLFYSVGIGQISSEVPQNLSASRPQDRQFILSSKKLLLSDSGFYLCAWNGPREKLFFGSGTQLSVL.

This clone was seen a single time. The chain uses TRBV7-3 and TRBJ1-1; D ambiguous. CDR1 and CDR2 from the germline V gene are SGHTA and FQGTGA. The CDR3 is made up of 13 amino acids. V lost 4 bases, J lost 4 bases, and 10 bases lay in between. CDR3 DNA sequence: TGTGCCAGCAGCTCCCTACTAAGCACTGAAGCTTTCTTT. It translates to CASSSLLSTEAFF. The variable domain in full, with the rest retrieved from reference TRBV7-3 and TRBJ1-1, is GAGVSQTPSNKVTEKGKYVELRCDPISGHTALYWYRQSLGQGPEFLIYFQGTGAADDSGLPNDRFFAVRPEGSVSTLKIQRTERGDSAVYLCASSSLLSTEAFFGQGTRLTVV.

V and J are TRBV5-4 and TRBJ1-3; tentatively, D is TRBD1 (5 bases). Looked up from germline, CDR1 is SGHNT and CDR2 is YYREEE (reference sequence). V was shortened by 0 bases and J by 3 bases, with 16 bases between the two germline ends. The CDR3 sequence is 17 residues long. DNA of the CDR3: TGTGCCAGCAGCTTGGGGCCGCGGGGCGCGAATGGAAACACCATATATTTT. Residues: CASSLGPRGANGNTIYF.

This chain uses TRBV2 with TRBJ1-5; D may be TRBD1 (6 bases). The CDR3 covers 14 residues. CDR1 SNHLY and CDR2 FYNNEI come from the germline V gene. Trimming pared 7 bases from V and 5 bases from J, leaving 15 bases between. CDR3 nucleotide sequence: TGTGCCAGCACTAGAGACAGGCGTGATCAGCCCCAGCATTTT. Its translation: CASTRDRRDQPQHF.

The V gene is TRBV5-6, the J gene TRBJ2-1, with TRBD1 matching over 10 bases. The V and J ends lost 6 bases and 5 bases, in that order; junction bases with no gene match: 8. This CDR3 region has 15 residues. From germline, CDR1 is SGHDT and CDR2 YYEEEE. The CDR3 loop reads CASNRQGARNNEQFF. CDR3 sequence (DNA): TGTGCCAGCAACCGACAGGGGGCGCGGAACAATGAGCAGTTCTTC.

J is TRBJ1-2 and V is TRBV10-3; possible D gene TRBD1, 6 bases. The germline gives CDR1 ENHRY, CDR2 SYGVKD. The CDR3 is 13 residues long. V lost 5 bases and J 2 bases, leaving 9 bases between the germline ends. The CDR3 loop reads CAISPDSNYGYTF. For the CDR3, the DNA is TGTGCCATCAGTCCGGACAGCAACTATGGCTACACCTTC.

V and J are TRBV19 and TRBJ1-2; D is uncertain. Germline CDR1 LNHDA, CDR2 SQIVND (reference sequence). The CDR3 has 12 residues. Trimming stripped 4 bases from V and 4 bases from J, with 7 bases between. This chain's CDR3 is CASSTTLYGYTF. Written as DNA, the CDR3 is TGTGCCAGTAGTACGACACTCTATGGCTACACCTTC.